This T cell receptor (beta chain) was sequenced during a study of OX40 agonist ivuxolimab in advanced cancers. Broader study findings: Average numbers of expanded clones were greater in CD8+ T cells than in CD4+.

Some clones are missing from TCRdb's copy, which holds only in-frame ones; the method was immunoSEQ multiplex PCR. The sample lists tens of thousands of clones; approximately 80% were seen once. This clone was found once. Its target is not known. J gave up 0 bases and V 6 bases, and 5 bases lay outside the gene matches. The CDR3 is 15 residues long. Looked up from germline, CDR1 is ENHRY and CDR2 is SYGVKD. Sequences were derived from CD4+ or CD8+ T cells sorted from blood, sampled in a trial of the OX40 agonist ivuxolimab. This TCR was recovered from an adult with an advanced solid tumor such as melanoma, head and neck, liver or kidney cancer. The chain joins TRBV10-3 to TRBJ2-3; TRBD2 aligns across 8 bases. The CDR3 sequence is CAISLSGDSTDTQYF. The CDR3 DNA is TGTGCCATCAGCCTTAGCGGGGATAGCACAGATACGCAGTATTTT.